The 23 T cell receptor beta chains below all came from one sample that was sequenced in a study of vaccination effects on CD4 cells after COVID-19. Antigen-specific CD4+ T cells were expanded (with viral peptide pools) by the ViraFEST assay ahead of sequencing. Cultured cells yielded isolated CD4+ T cells after more than nine days. The person's infection with SARS-CoV-2, confirmed by PCR, took place between March and December 2020. Vaccine administered to participants consisted of two doses of either BNT162b2 or mRNA-1273. Here immunoSEQ multiplex PCR was the method, and the copy in TCRdb shows in-frame clones only, minus some. Among about 14,000 clones listed, around 80% were seen once. Their antigen targets remain unknown. Here the sequenced sample was CD4+ T cells from PBMCs cultured with SARS-CoV-2 spike peptides, taken after COVID-19 vaccination. Every receptor here comes from a human donor who had a prior SARS-CoV-2 infection.

This chain uses TRBV5-1 with TRBJ2-3; D call uncertain. Trimming stripped 4 bases from V and 5 bases from J, with 8 bases between. CDR3 length: 12 residues. Looked up from germline, CDR1 is SGHRS and CDR2 is YFSETQ. CDR3 protein: CASSTPEDTQYF. CDR3 coding DNA: TGCGCCAGCAGCACCCCGGAAGATACGCAGTATTTT.

The CDR3 region has the DNA TGCAGCCAGACTTCAGGGGGCCGAGAGACCCAGTACTTC. As protein: CSQTSGGRETQYF. The rearrangement uses TRBV29-1 and TRBJ2-5; 8 bases line up with TRBD1. Germline values: CDR1 SQVTM, CDR2 ANQGSEA. J lost 4 bases, V lost 8 bases, and 9 bases had no gene match. The CDR3 totals 13 residues.

This sequence joins TRBV9 and TRBJ1-4; D not resolved. V lost 3 bases, J lost 5 bases, and 14 bases lay in between. The CDR3 runs 15 residues. CDR1 and CDR2 from the germline V gene are SGDLS and YYNGEE. The CDR3, as DNA: TGTGCCAGCAGCGCCTTGGACGGGTTAAATGAAAAACTGTTTTTT. It yields the protein CASSALDGLNEKLFF.

This chain joins TRBV6-5 and TRBJ1-6; 7 bases align to TRBD1. Germline CDR1 is MNHEY and CDR2 is SVGAGI. The CDR3 has 13 residues. V shed 9 bases and J 4 bases; nucleotides not matched to a gene: 3. The CDR3 loop reads CASMGQYNSPLHF. The DNA for the CDR3 is TGTGCCAGTATGGGACAGTATAATTCACCCCTCCACTTT.

The genes are TRBV2 and TRBJ2-3; D is uncertain. This CDR3 has 14 residues. Trimming took 1 base from V and 1 from J, leaving 6 bases between them. Germline V gene data show CDR1 as SNHLY and CDR2 as FYNNEI. The CDR3 DNA sequence: TGTGCCAGCAGTGAAGAGTGGGGCACAGATACGCAGTATTTT. Translated: CASSEEWGTDTQYF.

The chain employs TRBV4-2 and TRBJ2-3; 11 nucleotides match TRBD2. Germline-derived CDR1 and CDR2 are LGHNA and YNFKEQ. The CDR3 runs 16 residues. The V and J ends lost 0 bases and 5 bases, in that order; junction bases with no gene match: 4. CDR3 in DNA: TGTGCCAGCAGCCAAGAAGCGGGGACTAGCGGAGATACGCAGTATTTT. It translates to CASSQEAGTSGDTQYF.

The chain couples TRBV19 to TRBJ2-2; 8 bases match TRBD2. Germline CDR1 and CDR2: LNHDA and SQIVND (reference sequence). The CDR3 has 19 residues. The V segment lost 2 bases and the J segment 3 bases; nucleotides outside the gene matches: 14. The DNA for the CDR3 is TGTGCCAGTAGTATAAAGGGCTTGGGGGGACTAGGGTACACCGGGGAGCTGTTTTTT. Amino acid sequence: CASSIKGLGGLGYTGELFF.

This chain joins TRBV4-1 and TRBJ1-6; unclear D gene. The CDR3 is 18 residues long. CDR1 and CDR2 (germline): MGHRA, YSYEKL. Trimming took 4 bases from V and 0 from J, leaving 16 bases between them. CDR3 bases: TGCGCCAGCAGCCCGTGGGCCCTACCAAGCTCCTATAATTCACCCCTCCACTTT. Encoded protein: CASSPWALPSSYNSPLHF.

This clone was detected once. The chain joins TRBV5-1 to TRBJ1-3; no firm D call. CDR3 length: 15 residues. V lost 0 bases and J lost 0, with 7 bases in between. Germline CDR1 reads SGHRS; CDR2 reads YFSETQ. This CDR3 is CASSLATASGNTIYF. DNA of the CDR3: TGCGCCAGCAGCTTGGCCACGGCCTCTGGAAACACCATATATTTT.

This chain connects TRBV3-1 (or the pseudogene TRBV3-2) to TRBJ2-1; TRBD2 aligns across 12 bases. V lost 6 bases to trimming and J lost 2 bases; unmatched junction nucleotides: 8. The CDR3 spans 17 residues. CDR1 LGHDT and CDR2 YNNKEL come from the germline V gene (reference sequence). Here the CDR3 reads CASRISSGGGPYNEQFF. Here the CDR3 DNA reads TGTGCCAGCAGAATCTCTAGCGGGGGGGGACCCTACAATGAGCAGTTCTTC.

V is TRBV11-3 and J is TRBJ1-1; D remains ambiguous. This CDR3 is built from 14 residues. V gave up 5 bases and J gave up 0 bases, with 10 bases separating them. Germline CDR1 SGHNT, CDR2 YENEEA. CDR3 DNA sequence: TGTGCCAGCAGCCCCGGACGGATGAACACTGAAGCTTTCTTT. Amino acid sequence: CASSPGRMNTEAFF.

This chain uses TRBV5-4 with TRBJ1-3; D gene unclear. CDR1 and CDR2 (germline): SGHNT, YYREEE (reference sequence). The CDR3 spans 15 residues. V lost 0 bases and J lost 0, with 7 bases in between. CDR3 in amino acids: CASSLASNSGNTIYF. CDR3 nucleotide sequence: TGTGCCAGCAGCTTGGCTTCGAACTCTGGAAACACCATATATTTT.

This chain links TRBV15 with TRBJ1-4; no firm D call. Germline V gene sequence: CDR1 LNHNV, CDR2 YYDKDF (reference sequence). This CDR3 has 14 residues. The V end lost 5 bases, the J end lost 4 bases, and 11 bases lay between the germline ends. The CDR3 DNA is TGTGCCACCAGCTACCGGGCGCTTAATGAAAAACTGTTTTTT. Residues: CATSYRALNEKLFF.

The genes are TRBV19 and TRBJ1-1; 7 positions agree with TRBD1. The CDR3 is 13 amino acids. Trimming cost V 8 bases and J 3 bases; bases outside gene matches: 6. Germline CDR1 reads LNHDA; CDR2 reads SQIVND (reference sequence). CDR3 loop: CASQKGADTEAFF. The CDR3 nucleotides are TGTGCCAGTCAGAAGGGGGCGGACACTGAAGCTTTCTTT.

The V and J genes are TRBV7-8 and TRBJ2-7; tentative D call: TRBD1 (6 bases). The germline V and J ends were trimmed by 5 bases and 7 bases, with 18 bases remaining between them. CDR1 and CDR2 (germline): SGHVS, FQNEAQ. CDR3 length: 14 residues. The chain's CDR3 is CASSPFETGREQYF. The DNA for the CDR3 is TGTGCCAGCAGCCCCTTTGAGACAGGTCGGGAGCAGTACTTC.

The V and J genes are TRBV5-8 and TRBJ1-6, with 7 positions matching TRBD1. The CDR3 is 16 residues long. With 0 bases clipped from V and 8 bases from J, the junction kept 8 bases outside the gene matches. Germline lookup yields CDR1 SGHTS and CDR2 YDEGEE. Here the CDR3 DNA reads TGTGCCAGCAGCTTGGTCCAGGGGGTATTGGATTCACCCCTCCACTTT. This translates into CASSLVQGVLDSPLHF.

The V call is TRBV29-1, the J call TRBJ1-1; 12 bases match TRBD1. The ends lost 6 bases at V and 4 bases at J; junction bases unmatched: 6. The CDR3 runs 14 residues. Germline V lookup: CDR1 SQVTM, CDR2 ANQGSEA. The CDR3 protein is CSVLGGQGATEAFF. CDR3 nucleotides: TGCAGCGTCCTCGGGGGACAGGGGGCCACTGAAGCTTTCTTT.

The gene calls are TRBV21-1 and TRBJ2-3; the table's TRBD2 call for D was not verified on the DNA. TRBV21-1 is termed a pseudogene. The CDR3 sequence is 16 residues long. CDR3 protein: CASSKVPSGSTDTQYF. DNA for the CDR3: TGTGCCAGCAGCAAAGTACCTAGCGGGAGTACAGATACGCAGTATTTT.

A few counts support this clone. The rearrangement links TRBV3-1 (or the pseudogene TRBV3-2) to TRBJ1-6, with 7 bases that match TRBD1. This CDR3 spans 14 amino acids. Unmatched junction bases numbered 10, after V lost 8 bases and J lost 9 bases. The germline CDR1 and CDR2 sequences are LGHDT and YNNKEL (reference sequence). CDR3 sequence reads: CASCDEGASSPLHF. The CDR3 coding sequence is TGTGCCAGCTGCGACGAGGGGGCTAGTTCACCCCTCCACTTT.

V is TRBV5-1 and J is TRBJ1-1; maybe TRBD1 (5 bases). The CDR3 covers 15 residues. The V gene lost 0 bases and the J gene lost 6 bases, with 15 bases spanning the gap. From germline, CDR1 is SGHRS and CDR2 YFSETQ. The CDR3 sequence: CASSLGFGGNSEAFF. CDR3 nucleotide sequence: TGCGCCAGCAGCTTGGGTTTCGGGGGGAATTCTGAAGCTTTCTTT.

The genes are TRBV2 and TRBJ1-4; D possibly corresponds to TRBD1 (5 bases). The CDR3 totals 11 residues. The germline gives CDR1 SNHLY, CDR2 FYNNEI. Trimming removed 8 bases at V and 10 bases at J, with 11 bases between. The DNA of the CDR3 is TGTGCCAGCGGGGGGGTAGGAAAACTGTTTTTT. This encodes CASGGVGKLFF.

The chain links TRBV2 to TRBJ2-2, with 8 bases aligning to TRBD1. The CDR3 sequence is 15 residues long. Germline CDR1 is SNHLY and CDR2 is FYNNEI. Trimming took 5 bases from V and 4 from J; bases not matched to a gene: 6. CDR3 in DNA: TGTGCCAGCAGTCCGGACAGGGTGACCACCGGGGAGCTGTTTTTT. Its protein is CASSPDRVTTGELFF. The complete variable domain, with remaining parts taken from reference TRBV2 and TRBJ2-2, reads EPEVTQTPSHQVTQMGQEVILRCVPISNHLYFYWYRQILGQKVEFLVSFYNNEISEKSEIFDDQFSVERPDGSNFTLKIRSTKLEDSAMYFCASSPDRVTTGELFFGEGSRLTVL.

The genes are TRBV4-2 and TRBJ2-5; D not resolved. V was pared by 0 bases and J by 1 base, with 9 bases between. This CDR3 region has 15 residues. Per germline, CDR1 LGHNA and CDR2 YNFKEQ. This chain's CDR3 is CASSQDTAIQETQYF. CDR3 in DNA: TGTGCCAGCAGCCAAGATACCGCTATCCAAGAGACCCAGTACTTC.